Listed here are 31 T cell receptor beta chains from one sample, sequenced in a study of read filtering for tumor transcriptome and immune sequencing. The library was built from about 370 ng RNA with molecular barcoded adaptors for alpha/delta and beta/gamma chains. TCRdb re-analysed the reads in MiXCR, keeping a single row per CDR3 protein. Found here are 90,000 or so distinct CDR3 sequences, approximately 21% of them singletons; the top ten hold about an eighth. Material: a population of CD138-negative cells sorted from bone marrow. The receptors stem from a donor aged 40 or older with multiple myeloma.

The chain uses TRBV6-1 and TRBJ1-2; no clear D. The CDR3 spans 8 residues. The V end lost 8 bases, the J end lost 8 bases, and 3 bases lay between the germline ends. Germline V gives CDR1 MNHNS, CDR2 SASEGT. The CDR3 spells CASGGYTF. For the CDR3, the DNA is TGTGCCAGCGGGGGCTACACCTTC.

Remarks on this clonotype: The junction departs from the called germline gene at one end, perhaps through a read error. CDR3 DNA sequence: TGTGCCTTCGGACCGCCGGGATCTCATCAGCCCAAGCATTTT. Its protein product is CAFGPPGSHQPKHF. This chain links TRBV28 with TRBJ1-5, with D unresolved. CDR1 and CDR2 from the germline V gene are MDHEN and SYDVKM. The CDR3 length is 14 residues.

At least ten counts were recorded for this clonotype. The CDR3 DNA sequence: TGCGCCAGCTCTCGAGGTGATGCCCAGGGGGCCACTGAAGCTTTCTTT. Translating gives CASSRGDAQGATEAFF. This chain joins TRBV5-1 and TRBJ1-1; 8 bases align to TRBD1. V trimming: 7 bases; J trimming: 4 bases; junction bases outside the gene matches: 15. This CDR3 region has 16 residues. Germline V CDR1 and CDR2: SGHRS, YFSETQ.

This clonotype has a count of ten or more. This rearrangement joins TRBV30 to TRBJ1-1; maybe TRBD1 (5 bases). The CDR3 consists of 13 residues. Germline lookup yields CDR1 GTSNPN and CDR2 SVGIG (reference sequence). Trimming took off 3 bases at V and 3 bases at J, with 11 bases between the two ends. CDR3 sequence (DNA): TGTGCCTGGAGCCAGGGAAGGTACACTGAAGCTTTCTTT. Translating gives CAWSQGRYTEAFF.

This clonotype was seen repeatedly, ten times or more. The chain recombines TRBV3-1 with TRBJ2-5; no reliable D call. Germline CDR1 and CDR2: LGHDT and YNNKEL (reference sequence). Trimming took 0 bases from V and 5 from J, leaving 4 bases between them. This CDR3 spans 12 amino acids. For the CDR3, the DNA is TGTGCCAGCAGCCAAGATTTGGAGACCCAGTACTTC. Protein product: CASSQDLETQYF.

Points on this clonotype: A read error may be the cause here, since a much bigger clone is one base away. J is TRBJ2-7 and V is TRBV28; 10 positions match TRBD1. The CDR3 has 15 amino acids. Germline V gene lookup returns CDR1 MDHEN and CDR2 SYDVKM. This CDR3 is CASSPPRDRGYERYF. In nucleotides, the CDR3 is TGTGCCAGCAGTCCCCCGCGGGACAGGGGATACGAGCGGTACTTC.

Of note for this clonotype: Relative to the germline gene, one junction end is altered; a read error may explain this. The chain combines TRBV11-2 with TRBJ2-7, with 9 bases fitting TRBD2. Per germline, CDR1 SGHAT and CDR2 FQNNGV. This CDR3 is 17 amino acids long. The CDR3 loop is CAGSSLRLAEITYEQYF. The CDR3 bases are TGTGCCGGCAGCTCACTCAGACTAGCGGAAATTACCTACGAGCAGTACTTC.

To note about this clonotype: A single base separates this from a much larger clone, so it may be a read error. The CDR3 ends on some other residue instead of the conserved phenylalanine or tryptophan, so this is likely a read error. The rearrangement joins TRBV6-2 or TRBV6-3 to TRBJ1-5, with 8 bases identical to TRBD1. Germline V gene sequence: CDR1 MNHEY, CDR2 SVGEGT. Unmatched junction bases numbered 8, after V lost 6 bases and J lost 7 bases. The CDR3 has 14 amino acids. The CDR3 spells CASRRTGSEQPQHL. Here the CDR3 DNA reads TGTGCCAGCAGAAGGACAGGGTCTGAACAGCCCCAGCATCTT.

This clonotype was counted only a few times. This chain links TRBV5-1 with TRBJ1-2; D remains ambiguous. This CDR3 has 15 residues. Trimming took 4 bases from V and 0 from J, leaving 13 bases between them. The germline V gene encodes CDR1 SGHRS and CDR2 YFSETQ. The DNA for the CDR3 is TGCGCCAGCAGCCCCTCCGGGCCAGCTAACTATGGCTACACCTTC. It encodes CASSPSGPANYGYTF.

To note about this clonotype: Since a much larger clone is just one base distant, this may be a read error. The V and J genes are TRBV28 and TRBJ1-2; possible D gene TRBD1, 5 bases. Trimming left V 7 bases short and J 4 bases short, with 19 bases between. This CDR3 region has 15 residues. Germline CDR1 is MDHEN and CDR2 is SYDVKM. The CDR3 reads CASTLQACLSYGYTF. The CDR3 nucleotides read TGTGCCAGCACCCTACAGGCTTGCTTGAGCTATGGCTACACCTTC.

The gene calls are TRBV5-1 and TRBJ2-2, with no clear D. The V gene's germline CDR1 is SGHRS and CDR2 YFSETQ. The V and J ends lost 4 bases and 7 bases respectively, with 17 bases between them. CDR3 length: 15 residues. The CDR3 coding sequence is TGCGCCAGCAGCGAATTTACCATTGAGCGCGGGGAGCTGTTTTTT. It codes for CASSEFTIERGELFF.

The chain couples TRBV20-1 to TRBJ2-5; D remains ambiguous. The CDR3 spans 15 residues. Trimming stripped 6 bases from V and 2 bases from J, with 19 bases between. The germline V gene has CDR1 DFQATT and CDR2 SNEGSKA (reference sequence). In nucleotides, the CDR3 is TGCAGTGCCAACACGGCAGCATCTTATCAAGAGACCCAGTACTTC. This codes for CSANTAASYQETQYF.

This clonotype has a count of ten or more. This rearrangement joins TRBV28 to TRBJ1-1, with TRBD1 as a possible D gene (6 bases). This CDR3 spans 15 amino acids. Germline CDR1 reads MDHEN; CDR2 reads SYDVKM. V was pared by 5 bases and J by 0 bases, with 13 bases between. In DNA, the CDR3 is TGTGCCAGCAGTCCGGGCGGGGGCATGAACACTGAAGCTTTCTTT. It yields the protein CASSPGGGMNTEAFF.

This clonotype was counted between two and nine times. The chain uses TRBV11-2 and TRBJ2-7, with 10 nucleotides matching TRBD2. Germline-derived CDR1 and CDR2 are SGHAT and FQNNGV. The CDR3 loop spans 15 amino acids. The junction had 5 bases not matched to a gene; V was cut back by 3 bases and J by 3 bases. The CDR3 nucleotides are TGTGCCAGCAGCTTGGTAGCGGGGGGCTTCTACGAGCAGTACTTC. Encoded protein: CASSLVAGGFYEQYF.

As to this clonotype: A much larger clone differs by one base, so this may be a read error. The rearrangement links TRBV5-4 to TRBJ2-3, with a weak D call TRBD2 (6 bases). Per germline, CDR1 SGHNT and CDR2 YYREEE (reference sequence). This CDR3 comprises 15 residues. V lost 0 bases and J lost 4, with 12 bases in between. CDR3 nucleotides: TGTGCCAGCAGCTTGGGAACGGGGGTGCCAGATACGCAGTATTTT. It is translated as CASSLGTGVPDTQYF. Full variable domain (rest looked up from reference TRBV5-4 and TRBJ2-3): ETGVTQSPTHLIKTRGQQVTLRCSSQSGHNTVSWYQQALGQGPQFIFQYYREEENGRGNFPPRFSGLQFPNYSSELNVNALELDDSALYLCASSLGTGVPDTQYFGPGTRLTVL.

A few counts support this clonotype. V and J are TRBV6-1 and TRBJ2-2, with 8 positions matching TRBD1. Germline V gene lookup returns CDR1 MNHNS and CDR2 SASEGT. The CDR3 covers 16 residues. V lost 6 bases, J lost 1 base, and 7 bases stayed unmatched. The DNA for the CDR3 is TGTGCCAGCAGGGGACAGGCTCGGGGGAACACCGGGGAGCTGTTTTTT. Amino acid sequence: CASRGQARGNTGELFF.

This clonotype was seen many times. CDR3 DNA: TGTGCCAGCAGCTTAGAGTGGGACAGGGGCCATGGCTACACCTTC. Translating it yields CASSLEWDRGHGYTF. V gene TRBV7-2 combines with J gene TRBJ1-2, with 10 nucleotides matching TRBD1. Looked up from germline, CDR1 is SGHTA and CDR2 is FQGNSA. J lost 6 bases, V lost 1 base, and 5 bases had no gene match. This CDR3 is built from 15 residues.

The chain couples TRBV29-1 to TRBJ1-1, with 8 positions matching TRBD1. The V gene's germline CDR1 is SQVTM and CDR2 ANQGSEA. V was pared by 4 bases and J by 4 bases, with 8 bases of the junction left unmatched. This CDR3 region has 14 residues. Written as DNA, the CDR3 is TGCAGCGTTGCCCTCCAGGGGGCAGGCACTGAAGCTTTCTTT. It codes for CSVALQGAGTEAFF.

Points on this clonotype: Given the absence of the conserved phenylalanine or tryptophan at the CDR3 end, a read error is likely. The chain employs TRBV4-2 and TRBJ1-1; maybe TRBD1 (5 bases). Looked up from germline, CDR1 is LGHNA and CDR2 is YNFKEQ. This CDR3 has 13 residues. CDR3 sequence: CASSRGVNTEAFS. The CDR3 nucleotides are TGCGCCAGCAGCAGAGGGGTGAACACTGAAGCTTTCTCT.

The chain combines TRBV5-1 with TRBJ1-5; unclear D gene. CDR3 size: 14 residues. Trimming took 1 base from V and 5 from J, leaving 10 bases between them. CDR1 SGHRS and CDR2 YFSETQ come from the germline V gene. Written as DNA, the CDR3 is TGCGCCAGCAGCTTGACGACGGGTCATCAGCCCCAGCATTTT. Translating it yields CASSLTTGHQPQHF.

This clonotype was picked up a small number of times. The CDR3 DNA sequence: TGTGCCAGCTCCAAGGGACTAGCGGGGACCTCCTACAATGAGCAGTTCTTC. It codes for CASSKGLAGTSYNEQFF. This chain joins TRBV2 and TRBJ2-1; 13 bases map to TRBD2. The germline gives CDR1 SNHLY, CDR2 FYNNEI. The CDR3 loop spans 17 amino acids. V shed 8 bases, J shed 0 bases, and the junction held 7 bases outside the gene matches.

Notes on this clonotype: This sequence may be a read error, since a much larger clone differs from it by one base. The genes are TRBV28 and TRBJ1-5, with D maybe TRBD1 (6 bases). In germline, CDR1 is MDHEN, CDR2 SYDVKM. Between the trimmed V and J ends, which lost 5 bases and 3 bases, there was a span of 17 bases. The CDR3 extends over 16 amino acids. In DNA, the CDR3 is TGTGCCAGCAGTCCCCGTCGACAGGCGCACAATCAGCCCCAGCATTTT. It translates to CASSPRRQAHNQPQHF.

This clonotype was seen ten or more times. The V and J genes are TRBV5-1 and TRBJ1-1; the match to TRBD1 covers 7 bases. The length of the CDR3 is 16 residues. Germline V gene sequence: CDR1 SGHRS, CDR2 YFSETQ. J gave up 0 bases and V 4 bases, and 9 bases lay outside the gene matches. The CDR3 loop is CASSIQTGPLNTEAFF. For the CDR3, the DNA is TGCGCCAGCAGCATCCAGACAGGGCCCCTGAACACTGAAGCTTTCTTT.

This clonotype occurred many times. V and J are TRBV4-1 and TRBJ2-3; D uncertain. Trimming left V 4 bases short and J 1 base short, with 12 bases between. From germline, CDR1 is MGHRA and CDR2 YSYEKL. CDR3 size: 15 residues. The CDR3 nucleotides read TGCGCCAGCAGCCTGCTAGTTGGGGGCACAGATACGCAGTATTTT. Protein: CASSLLVGGTDTQYF.

This clonotype has a count of ten or more. Its ends do not fully match the called genes, so a read error is possible. The gene calls are TRBV12-3 or TRBV12-4 and TRBJ2-4; 8 positions match TRBD2. The CDR3 length is 12 residues. CDR3 amino acids: CASSYDRGGPVF. CDR3 nucleotide sequence: TGTGCCAGCAGTTACGATCGGGGGGGCCCCGTCTTC.

This clonotype was seen many times. V gene TRBV5-1 combines with J gene TRBJ2-3, with D unclear. Trimming pared 0 bases from V and 4 bases from J, leaving 6 bases between. The CDR3 extends over 13 amino acids. CDR1 SGHRS and CDR2 YFSETQ come from the germline V gene. The CDR3 protein is CASSLAIADTQYF. The DNA for the CDR3 is TGCGCCAGCAGCTTGGCCATCGCAGATACGCAGTATTTT.

This clonotype was seen a few times. This chain uses TRBV20-1 with TRBJ2-2; 10 bases agree with TRBD2. This CDR3 contains 18 residues. V lost 5 bases to trimming and J lost 5 bases; unmatched junction nucleotides: 17. Germline-derived CDR1 and CDR2 are DFQATT and SNEGSKA (reference sequence). Written as DNA, the CDR3 is TGCAGTGCTCGAAGTCCCATGGGAGCGGGGGGGCAAACCGGGGAGCTGTTTTTT. It yields the protein CSARSPMGAGGQTGELFF.

To note about this clonotype: A much larger clone sits a single nucleotide away, making a read error possible. The chain recombines TRBV28 with TRBJ2-3; D could derive from TRBD1 or TRBD2 (5 bases each). Germline V lookup: CDR1 MDHEN, CDR2 SYDVKM. The CDR3 is 14 amino acids. Here the CDR3 DNA reads TGTGCCAGCAGTTTAAGAGGGGTCACAGATACGCAGTCTTTT. Translated: CASSLRGVTDTQSF.

A few counts support this clonotype. The J gene is TRBJ1-2, the V gene TRBV7-8; D is possibly TRBD1 (6 bases). The CDR3 is made up of 17 amino acids. Looked up from germline, CDR1 is SGHVS and CDR2 is FQNEAQ. V lost 1 base and J 4 bases, leaving 19 bases between the germline ends. The CDR3: CASSLGPRRGRTYGYTF. In nucleotides, the CDR3 is TGTGCCAGCAGCTTAGGTCCTCGACGGGGGCGGACCTATGGCTACACCTTC.

The chain couples TRBV18 to TRBJ2-5; D unclear. The CDR3 has 13 amino acids. CDR1 is KGHSH and CDR2 is LQKENI in the germline V gene. V lost 0 bases and J 5 bases, leaving 7 bases between the germline ends. The CDR3 region has the DNA TGTGCCAGCTCACCACCAGGCGAGGAGACCCAGTACTTC. The encoded protein is CASSPPGEETQYF.

This clonotype was detected many times. The rearrangement uses TRBV5-1 and TRBJ2-1; D is ambiguous. From germline, CDR1 is SGHRS and CDR2 YFSETQ. Trimming pared 7 bases from V and 8 bases from J, leaving 19 bases between. This CDR3 spans 14 amino acids. Here the CDR3 DNA reads TGCGCCAGCCACGAAACCCCCAGAGGCGATGAGCAGTTCTTC. Residues: CASHETPRGDEQFF.